A single sample gave rise to the 5 T cell receptor beta chains below, sequenced in a study of monozygotic twins with inflammatory bowel disease (dated by TCRdb to the late 2010s). Library prep was done by 5' RACE. Sequencing relied on an Illumina HiSeq 2500. TCRdb reprocessed the public reads and reports one entry per CDR3 protein sequence, without DNA. In this sample's table one finds around 370,000 distinct CDR3 sequences. 2% to 3% of the sample goes to the ten largest clones. Sequencing was performed on blood. These receptors all come from a human donor with ulcerative colitis or Crohn's disease, or a healthy co-twin of an affected twin (not recorded which).

The chain is built from TRBV27 and TRBJ2-1; TCRdb's D gene call, TRBD1, goes unchecked for lack of DNA. Germline CDR1 and CDR2: MNHEY and SMNVEV (reference sequence). The CDR3 contains 13 residues. CDR3 region: CASSGRGLDEQFF.

V gene TRBV7-2 combines with J gene TRBJ1-6. CDR1 SGHTA and CDR2 FQGNSA come from the germline V gene. The CDR3 consists of 11 residues. The chain's CDR3 is CASSSGGPLHF.

V gene TRBV6-2 or TRBV6-3 combines with J gene TRBJ2-3; the D call of TRBD1 rests on TCRdb alone, since no DNA is present to check it. This CDR3 is 14 amino acids long. Germline lookup yields CDR1 MNHEY and CDR2 SVGEGT. CDR3 sequence: CASSYDPGPDTQYF.

The V call is TRBV14, the J call TRBJ1-6. The CDR3 has 16 residues. Looked up from germline, CDR1 is SGHDN and CDR2 is FVKESK. CDR3 sequence reads: CASSQASASYGTPLHF.

The chain links TRBV2 to TRBJ2-2. The CDR3 is 14 amino acids. Germline CDR1 SNHLY, CDR2 FYNNEI. The CDR3 reads CASTTTTNTGELFF.